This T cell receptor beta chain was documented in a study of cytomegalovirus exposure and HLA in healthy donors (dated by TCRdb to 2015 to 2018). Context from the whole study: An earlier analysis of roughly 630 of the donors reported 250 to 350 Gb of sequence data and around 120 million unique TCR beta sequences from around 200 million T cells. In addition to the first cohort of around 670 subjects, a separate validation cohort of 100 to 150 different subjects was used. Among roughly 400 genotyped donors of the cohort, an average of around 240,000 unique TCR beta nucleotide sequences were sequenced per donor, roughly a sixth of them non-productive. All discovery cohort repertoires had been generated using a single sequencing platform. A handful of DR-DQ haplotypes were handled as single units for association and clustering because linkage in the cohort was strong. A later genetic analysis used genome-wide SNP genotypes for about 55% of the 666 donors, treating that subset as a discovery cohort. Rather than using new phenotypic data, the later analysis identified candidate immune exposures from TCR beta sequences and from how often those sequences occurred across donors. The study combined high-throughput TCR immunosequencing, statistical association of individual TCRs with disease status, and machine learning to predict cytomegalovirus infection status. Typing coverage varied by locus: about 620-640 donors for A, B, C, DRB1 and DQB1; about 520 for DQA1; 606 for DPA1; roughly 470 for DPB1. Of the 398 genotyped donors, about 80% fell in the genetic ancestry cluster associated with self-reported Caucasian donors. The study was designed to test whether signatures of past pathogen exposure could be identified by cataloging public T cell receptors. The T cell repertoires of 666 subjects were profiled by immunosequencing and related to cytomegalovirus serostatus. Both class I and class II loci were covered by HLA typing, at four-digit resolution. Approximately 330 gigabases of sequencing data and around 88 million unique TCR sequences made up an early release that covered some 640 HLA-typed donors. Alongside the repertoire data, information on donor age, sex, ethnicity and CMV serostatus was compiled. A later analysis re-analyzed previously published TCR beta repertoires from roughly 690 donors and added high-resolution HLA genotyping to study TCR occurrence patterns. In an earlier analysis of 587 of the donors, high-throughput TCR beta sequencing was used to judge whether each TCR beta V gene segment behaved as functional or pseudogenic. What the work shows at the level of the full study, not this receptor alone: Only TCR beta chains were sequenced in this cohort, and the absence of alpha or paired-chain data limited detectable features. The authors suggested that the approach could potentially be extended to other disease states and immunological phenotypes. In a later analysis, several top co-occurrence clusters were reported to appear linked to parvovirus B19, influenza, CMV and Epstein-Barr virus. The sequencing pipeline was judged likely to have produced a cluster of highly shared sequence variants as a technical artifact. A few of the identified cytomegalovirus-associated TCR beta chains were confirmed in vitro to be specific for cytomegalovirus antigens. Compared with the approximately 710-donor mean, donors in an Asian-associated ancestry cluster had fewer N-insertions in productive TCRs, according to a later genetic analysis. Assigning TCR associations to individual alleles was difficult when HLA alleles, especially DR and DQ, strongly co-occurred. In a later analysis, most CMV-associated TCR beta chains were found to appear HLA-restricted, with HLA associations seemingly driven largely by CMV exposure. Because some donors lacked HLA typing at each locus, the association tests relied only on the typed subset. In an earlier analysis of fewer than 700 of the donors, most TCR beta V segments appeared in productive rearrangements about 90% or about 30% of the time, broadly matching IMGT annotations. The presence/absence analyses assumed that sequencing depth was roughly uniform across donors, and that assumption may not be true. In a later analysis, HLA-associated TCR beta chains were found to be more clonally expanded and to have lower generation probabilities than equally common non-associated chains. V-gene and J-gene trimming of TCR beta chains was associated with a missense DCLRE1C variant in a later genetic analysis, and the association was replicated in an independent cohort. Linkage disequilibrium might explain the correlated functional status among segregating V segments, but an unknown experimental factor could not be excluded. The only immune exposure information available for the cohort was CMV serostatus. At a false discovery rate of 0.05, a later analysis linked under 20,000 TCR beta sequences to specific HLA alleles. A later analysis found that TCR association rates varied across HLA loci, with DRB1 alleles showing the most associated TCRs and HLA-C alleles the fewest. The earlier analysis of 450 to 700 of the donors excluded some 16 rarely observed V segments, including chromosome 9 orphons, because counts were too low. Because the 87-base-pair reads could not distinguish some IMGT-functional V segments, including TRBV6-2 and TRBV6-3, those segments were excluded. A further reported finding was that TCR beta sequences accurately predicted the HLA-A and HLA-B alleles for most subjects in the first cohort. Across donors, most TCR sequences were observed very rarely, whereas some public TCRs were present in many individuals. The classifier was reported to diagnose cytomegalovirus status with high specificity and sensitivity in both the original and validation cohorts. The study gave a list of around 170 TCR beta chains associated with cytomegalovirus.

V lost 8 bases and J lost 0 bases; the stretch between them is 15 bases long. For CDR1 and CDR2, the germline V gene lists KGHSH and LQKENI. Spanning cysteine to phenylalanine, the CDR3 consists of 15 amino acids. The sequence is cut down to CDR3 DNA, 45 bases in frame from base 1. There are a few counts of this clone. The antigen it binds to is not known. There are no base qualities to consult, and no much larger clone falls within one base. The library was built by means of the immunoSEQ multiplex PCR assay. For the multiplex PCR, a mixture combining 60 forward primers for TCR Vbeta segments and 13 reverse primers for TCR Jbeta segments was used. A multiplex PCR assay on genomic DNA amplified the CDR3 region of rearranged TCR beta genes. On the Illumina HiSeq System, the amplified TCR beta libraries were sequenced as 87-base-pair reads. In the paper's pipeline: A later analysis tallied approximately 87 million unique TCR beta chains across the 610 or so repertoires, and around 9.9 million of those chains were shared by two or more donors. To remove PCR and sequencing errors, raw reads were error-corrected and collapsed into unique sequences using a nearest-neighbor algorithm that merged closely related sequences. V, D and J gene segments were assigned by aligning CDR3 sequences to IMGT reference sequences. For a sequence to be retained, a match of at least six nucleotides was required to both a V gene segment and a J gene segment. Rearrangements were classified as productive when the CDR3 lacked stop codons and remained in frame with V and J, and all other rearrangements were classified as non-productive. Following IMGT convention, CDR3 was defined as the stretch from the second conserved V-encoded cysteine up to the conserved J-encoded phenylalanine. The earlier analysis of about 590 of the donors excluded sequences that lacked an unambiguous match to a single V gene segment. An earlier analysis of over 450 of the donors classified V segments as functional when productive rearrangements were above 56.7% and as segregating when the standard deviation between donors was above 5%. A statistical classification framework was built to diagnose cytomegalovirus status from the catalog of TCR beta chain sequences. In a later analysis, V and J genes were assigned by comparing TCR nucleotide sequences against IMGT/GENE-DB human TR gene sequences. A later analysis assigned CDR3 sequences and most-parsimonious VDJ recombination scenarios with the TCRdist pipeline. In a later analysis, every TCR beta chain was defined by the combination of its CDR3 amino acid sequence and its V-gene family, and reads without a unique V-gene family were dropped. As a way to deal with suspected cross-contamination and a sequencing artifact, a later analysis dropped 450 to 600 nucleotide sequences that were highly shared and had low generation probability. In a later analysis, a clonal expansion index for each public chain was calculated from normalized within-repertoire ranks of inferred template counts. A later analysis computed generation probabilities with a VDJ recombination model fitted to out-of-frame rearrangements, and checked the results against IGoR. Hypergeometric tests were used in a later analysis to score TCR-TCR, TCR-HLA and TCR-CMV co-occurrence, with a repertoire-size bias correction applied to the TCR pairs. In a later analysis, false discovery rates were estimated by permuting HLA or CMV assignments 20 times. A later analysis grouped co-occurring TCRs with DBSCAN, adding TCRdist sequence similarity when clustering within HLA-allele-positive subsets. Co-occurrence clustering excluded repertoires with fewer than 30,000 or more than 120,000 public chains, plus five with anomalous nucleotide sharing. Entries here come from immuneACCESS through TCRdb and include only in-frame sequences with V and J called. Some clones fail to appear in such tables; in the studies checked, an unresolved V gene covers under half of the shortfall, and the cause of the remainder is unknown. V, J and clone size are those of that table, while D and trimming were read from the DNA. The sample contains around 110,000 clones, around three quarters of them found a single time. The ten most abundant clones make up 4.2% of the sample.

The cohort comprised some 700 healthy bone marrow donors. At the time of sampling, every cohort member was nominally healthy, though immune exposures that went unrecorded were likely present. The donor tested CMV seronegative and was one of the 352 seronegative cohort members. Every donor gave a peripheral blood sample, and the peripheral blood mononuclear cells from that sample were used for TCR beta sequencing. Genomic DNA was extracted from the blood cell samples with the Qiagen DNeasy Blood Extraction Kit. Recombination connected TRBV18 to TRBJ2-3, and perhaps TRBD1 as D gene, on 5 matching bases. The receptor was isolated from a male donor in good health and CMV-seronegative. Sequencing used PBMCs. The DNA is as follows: TGTGCCAGCCGGTTTCAGACAGCAAGCACAGATACGCAGTATTTT. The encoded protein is CASRFQTASTDTQYF.